The entry below describes one T cell receptor beta chain. Its antigen is not known. The sample is drawn from a study of cytomegalovirus exposure and HLA in healthy donors. General study findings and limits: Being productive about 87% or about 30% of the time was typical of most TCR beta V segments in an earlier analysis. A later analysis found that most CMV-associated TCR beta chains appeared HLA-restricted. When analyzed later, a missense DCLRE1C variant was found to be linked to TCR beta V- and J-gene trimming.

Germline CDR1 reads SEHNR; CDR2 reads FQNEAQ (reference sequence). The CDR3 length is 16 residues. The J segment lost 2 bases and the V segment lost 2 bases, leaving 5 bases of the junction unmatched. The primer mix had 60 Vbeta and 13 Jbeta primers. Produced via immunoSEQ multiplex PCR; TCRdb's table is partial and in-frame only. The repertoire includes about 150,000 clones, about 75% of them detected once, and under 1.5% sits in the top ten. The receptor's source is a man aged 18 to 35 in good health and CMV-seronegative. J is TRBJ2-3 and V is TRBV7-9; 9 positions agree with TRBD2. Input material: PBMCs. The DNA for the CDR3 is TGTGCCAGCAGCTTAACAGGCGGGGGGGCCACAGATACGCAGTATTTT. Its translation is CASSLTGGGATDTQYF.